The sequence of this TCR beta chain was determined in a study of blood T cell repertoires in COVID-19. Study overall: Sites across the United States, Italy and Spain contributed samples from acute and convalescent COVID-19. In each case, the material was cDNA or gDNA derived from T cells, B-cell-depleted T cells, or PBMCs.

Here immunoSEQ multiplex PCR was the method, and the copy in TCRdb shows in-frame clones only, minus some. The sample lists about 170,000 clones; about 88% were seen once. Trimming removed 8 bases from V and 0 bases from J, with 14 bases in between. The germline V gene has CDR1 MNHEY and CDR2 SVGAGI. The CDR3 has 15 residues. The receptor's source is an elderly woman in a cohort sampled during active or convalescent COVID-19. Material for sequencing was peripheral blood. This rearrangement joins TRBV6-5 to TRBJ1-3; D is perhaps TRBD1 (6 bases). CDR3: CASRHRDTSGNTIYF. The CDR3 DNA follows: TGTGCCAGCCGCCACAGGGACACCTCTGGAAACACCATATATTTT.